This T cell receptor (beta chain) was captured in a study of cytomegalovirus exposure and HLA in healthy donors. Study details: Around 190 million T cells yielded approximately 100 million unique TCR beta sequences, as an earlier analysis found.

The CDR3 extends over 11 amino acids. Trimming took 3 bases from V and 6 from J, leaving 8 bases between them. CDR1 is GTSNPN, CDR2 SVGIG, per germline (reference sequence). The PCR employed 60 Vbeta primers together with 13 Jbeta primers. Method: immunoSEQ multiplex PCR; TCRdb's copy keeps in-frame clones and lacks some. The sample has 110,000 to 150,000 clones, 60% to 85% seen once. Note on this clone: No antigen is known for it.

Study observations and caveats: Certain sequence variants were highly shared and formed a cluster, and this cluster was likely a sequencing artifact. A later analysis reportedly identified an Asian-associated ancestry cluster as carrying fewer N-insertions than the approximately 640-donor mean. Earlier analysis yielded a pattern in which most TCR beta V segments were productive about 87% or about 30% of the time.

The genes are TRBV30 and TRBJ1-1; D gene uncertain. The TCR was taken from a man aged 18 to 30 in good health and CMV-seronegative. The sample comprised PBMCs. CDR3 sequence (DNA): TGTGCCTGGAGCCCCGGGGCTGAAGCTTTCTTT. The encoded protein is CAWSPGAEAFF.